One TCR beta chain is described in this entry. Its target is unknown. Treatment given: some 19 received Ad26.COV2.S at low or high dose, single or two shots; roughly five received placebo; per-sample allocation not given. Day 63 after the first injection of vaccine or placebo was the sampling time. This record belongs to a study of Ad26.COV2.S vaccination and SARS-CoV-2 variants. General study points: People given the vaccine had a wider spike-specific TCR breadth than placebo recipients did.

The V gene's germline CDR1 is MNHNS and CDR2 SASEGT. This CDR3 is built from 13 residues. Trimming removed 1 base from V and 14 bases from J, with 14 bases in between. Only in-frame clones appear in the TCRdb table, and some are missing; sequencing was by immunoSEQ multiplex PCR. Among some 420,000 clones listed, roughly 90% were seen once. The sequence was obtained from a person between 18 and 59 years old who received the Ad26.COV2.S COVID-19 vaccine or a placebo. The chain recombines TRBV6-1 with TRBJ1-4, with no clear D. Material: peripheral blood, obtained in a trial of Ad26.COV2.S vaccine versus placebo. The CDR3 protein is CASSEGLLDSLFF. DNA of the CDR3: TGTGCCAGCAGTGAAGGCCTTCTTGATAGTCTGTTTTTT.